Following are 19 T cell receptor beta chains from one sample sequenced in a study of technical replicates of blood from several donors. The assay was immunoSEQ multiplex PCR, and TCRdb's table has in-frame clones only and misses some. The data contain about 83,000 clones, approximately 93% of them seen just once; the ten biggest clones take up 0.2% to 0.25%. The material sequenced was T cells isolated from PBMCs. These receptors all come from a human donor in good health.

The chain links TRBV4-1 to TRBJ1-1; D gene unclear. Trimming removed 0 bases from V and 2 bases from J, with 10 bases in between. The CDR3 is 15 residues long. The germline V gene has CDR1 MGHRA and CDR2 YSYEKL. CDR3 coding DNA: TGCGCCAGCAGCCAAGATCGGGGAGCTAACACTGAAGCTTTCTTT. This gives the protein CASSQDRGANTEAFF.

This chain connects TRBV27 to TRBJ2-7; D is possibly TRBD2 (6 bases). V was shortened by 6 bases and J by 5 bases, with 14 bases between the two germline ends. Germline-derived CDR1 and CDR2 are MNHEY and SMNVEV (reference sequence). The CDR3 covers 13 residues. The CDR3 loop reads CASRLGTGDEQYF. The CDR3 DNA reads as TGTGCCAGCAGATTGGGGACTGGGGACGAGCAGTACTTC.

The J gene is TRBJ1-1, the V gene TRBV2, with 9 bases aligning to TRBD1. V was pared by 4 bases and J by 3 bases, with 12 bases of the junction left unmatched. Germline-derived CDR1 and CDR2 are SNHLY and FYNNEI. The CDR3 loop spans 17 amino acids. The CDR3 sequence is CASSAHRGRPKDTEAFF. CDR3 DNA sequence: TGTGCCAGCAGTGCCCACAGGGGGCGCCCAAAAGACACTGAAGCTTTCTTT.

The chain uses TRBV14 and TRBJ2-7; 14 nucleotides align to TRBD2. The germline V gene has CDR1 SGHDN and CDR2 FVKESK. CDR3 length equals 17 residues. V shed 4 bases, J shed 3 bases, and the junction held 8 bases outside the gene matches. The DNA of the CDR3 is TGTGCCAGCAGCCCAGCCACGGGACTAGCGGGGGACTACGAGCAGTACTTC. Protein: CASSPATGLAGDYEQYF.

The chain recombines TRBV27 with TRBJ2-7, with 10 bases that match TRBD2. The germline V gene encodes CDR1 MNHEY and CDR2 SMNVEV (reference sequence). Trimming at V came to 8 bases and at J to 1 base, leaving 11 bases not matched to a gene. This CDR3 comprises 16 residues. Written as DNA, the CDR3 is TGTGCCAGCTCTCTAGACGGGACTAGCGTTTCCTACGAGCAGTACTTC. The encoded protein is CASSLDGTSVSYEQYF.

This clone occurred once. The junction departs from the called germline gene at one end, perhaps through a read error. This rearrangement joins TRBV7-8 to TRBJ2-5; TRBD1 aligns across 9 bases. The CDR3 is 12 residues long. Germline loops: CDR1 SGHVS, CDR2 FQNEAQ. In DNA form, the CDR3 reads TGTGCCAGCAGCTGGGGACCGGGACAGGGTAACTTC. Residues: CASSWGPGQGNF. The full variable domain, rest sourced from reference TRBV7-8 and TRBJ2-5, is GAGVSQSPRYKVAKRGQDVALRCDPISGHVSLFWYQQALGQGPEFLTYFQNEAQLDKSGLPSDRFFAERPEGSVSTLKIQRTQQEDSAVYLCASSWGPGQGNFGPGTRLLVL.

J is TRBJ2-1 and V is TRBV18; no definite D call. Trimming took 0 bases from V and 1 from J, leaving 10 bases between them. This CDR3 has 16 amino acids. The germline V gene encodes CDR1 KGHSH and CDR2 LQKENI. CDR3 nucleotide sequence: TGTGCCAGCTCACCACCAACGGGTAAATCCTACAATGAGCAGTTCTTC. Translation: CASSPPTGKSYNEQFF.

This chain joins TRBV5-1 and TRBJ1-2, with 10 bases that match TRBD1. The CDR3 is 13 residues long. Germline CDR1 is SGHRS and CDR2 is YFSETQ. V shed 4 bases, J shed 6 bases, and the junction held 3 bases outside the gene matches. CDR3 sequence: CASSGQGGDGYTF. DNA of the CDR3: TGCGCCAGCAGCGGACAGGGGGGGGATGGCTACACCTTC. The complete variable domain, with remaining parts taken from reference TRBV5-1 and TRBJ1-2, reads KAGVTQTPRYLIKTRGQQVTLSCSPISGHRSVSWYQQTPGQGLQFLFEYFSETQRNKGNFPGRFSGRQFSNSRSEMNVSTLELGDSALYLCASSGQGGDGYTFGSGTRLTVV.

The rearrangement links TRBV5-6 to TRBJ1-1; 8 nucleotides align to TRBD1. Germline trimming cut 4 bases from V and 10 bases from J; bases unmatched to any gene: 12. CDR1 and CDR2 from the germline V gene are SGHDT and YYEEEE. This CDR3 region has 14 residues. The CDR3 loop reads CASSADRVRGRAFF. The CDR3 region has the DNA TGTGCCAGCAGCGCGGACAGGGTCCGGGGGCGAGCTTTCTTT.

V gene TRBV27 combines with J gene TRBJ2-7; TRBD2 matches 8 bases. This CDR3 has 17 residues. V was clipped by 5 bases and J by 6 bases; unmatched bases: 18. CDR1 and CDR2 (germline): MNHEY, SMNVEV (reference sequence). CDR3 nucleotides: TGTGCCAGCAGTCCCACGGGGGGGTCCCTCTTACTAGGCGAGCAGTACTTC. Protein: CASSPTGGSLLLGEQYF.

This clone has just one count. This chain joins TRBV10-1 and TRBJ1-5; D unclear. The CDR3 length is 11 residues. Trimming cost V 3 bases and J 9 bases, with 6 bases left between them. Germline values: CDR1 WNHNN, CDR2 SYGVQD (reference sequence). CDR3 DNA sequence: TGCGCCAGCAGTGACTGTAGGCCCCAGCATTTT. This codes for CASSDCRPQHF.

The J gene is TRBJ2-1, the V gene TRBV27, with TRBD2 matching over 11 bases. V lost 4 bases and J lost 4; bases outside the gene matches: 6. The CDR3 consists of 16 residues. Germline V gene lookup returns CDR1 MNHEY and CDR2 SMNVEV (reference sequence). This chain's CDR3 is CASSSPSGGLYNEQFF. The CDR3 nucleotides are TGTGCCAGCAGTTCCCCTAGCGGGGGGTTATACAATGAGCAGTTCTTC.

The J gene is TRBJ2-1, the V gene TRBV11-2, with 8 bases identical to TRBD1. This CDR3 comprises 16 residues. Germline V gives CDR1 SGHAT, CDR2 FQNNGV. Trimming cost V 1 base and J 2 bases; bases outside gene matches: 4. In DNA, the CDR3 is TGTGCCAGCAGCTTAGTGGGGACAGGTCCCTACAATGAGCAGTTCTTC. Translated: CASSLVGTGPYNEQFF.

This chain joins TRBV28 and TRBJ1-4; 10 nucleotides match TRBD1. Germline V gives CDR1 MDHEN, CDR2 SYDVKM. The CDR3 extends over 15 amino acids. V lost 4 bases, J lost 3 bases, and 2 bases stayed unmatched. This chain's CDR3 is CASSWTGGSNEKLFF. CDR3 bases: TGTGCCAGCAGTTGGACAGGGGGTTCTAATGAAAAACTGTTTTTT. The whole variable domain, filled in from reference TRBV28 and TRBJ1-4, reads DVKVTQSSRYLVKRTGEKVFLECVQDMDHENMFWYRQDPGLGLRLIYFSYDVKMKEKGDIPEGYSVSREKKERFSLILESASTNQTSMYLCASSWTGGSNEKLFFGSGTQLSVL.

The CDR3 loop is CASSLVFRWWQPQHF. As DNA, the CDR3 is TGTGCCAGCAGCTTGGTTTTCAGGTGGTGGCAGCCCCAGCATTTT. The chain joins TRBV5-5 to TRBJ1-5; D call uncertain. This CDR3 is 15 amino acids long. Germline V lookup: CDR1 SGHKS, CDR2 YYEKEE (reference sequence). V dropped 0 bases and J dropped 7 bases, with 14 bases sitting between them.

J is TRBJ2-1 and V is TRBV21-1; the D call of TRBD2 is as the table states it, not checked on the DNA. TRBV21-1 is recorded as a pseudogene. The CDR3 extends over 16 amino acids. DNA of the CDR3: TGTGCCAGCAGCGCCCACCCTAGCGGCCCCTACAATGAGCAGTTCTTC. Residues: CASSAHPSGPYNEQFF.

The chain links TRBV11-2 to TRBJ1-3; weak D call: TRBD1 (6 bases). The V end was cut by 1 base, the J end by 1 base, with 17 bases between. Germline V CDR1 and CDR2: SGHAT, FQNNGV. This CDR3 is 18 amino acids long. CDR3 sequence (DNA): TGTGCCAGCAGCTTAGTCCGGGGGGCGGTGCTGTCTGGAAACACCATATATTTT. It specifies CASSLVRGAVLSGNTIYF. The variable domain in full, with the rest retrieved from reference TRBV11-2 and TRBJ1-3, is EAGVAQSPRYKIIEKRQSVAFWCNPISGHATLYWYQQILGQGPKLLIQFQNNGVVDDSQLPKDRFSAERLKGVDSTLKIQPAKLEDSAVYLCASSLVRGAVLSGNTIYFGEGSWLTVV.

This chain joins TRBV5-4 and TRBJ2-3, with D tentatively TRBD2 (7 bases). CDR1 and CDR2 from the germline V gene are SGHNT and YYREEE (reference sequence). This CDR3 spans 16 amino acids. The ends were cut back, 4 bases at V and 4 bases at J, with 19 bases in the middle. The CDR3 DNA sequence: TGTGCCAGCAGCGAGGGTAGGGGGAGGGCCGCAGATACGCAGTATTTT. It is translated as CASSEGRGRAADTQYF.

This chain uses TRBV29-1 with TRBJ2-5; 14 bases map to TRBD2. The J segment lost 5 bases and the V segment lost 3 bases, leaving 5 bases of the junction unmatched. The germline gives CDR1 SQVTM, CDR2 ANQGSEA. The CDR3 has 15 residues. CDR3 region: CSVDATSGRGETQYF. The CDR3, as DNA: TGCAGCGTTGACGCGACTAGCGGGAGGGGGGAGACCCAGTACTTC. The full variable domain, with the rest looked up from reference TRBV29-1 and TRBJ2-5, is SAVISQKPSRDICQRGTSLTIQCQVDSQVTMMFWYRQQPGQSLTLIATANQGSEATYESGFVIDKFPISRPNLTFSTLTVSNMSPEDSSIYLCSVDATSGRGETQYFGPGTRLLVL.